Below, one T cell receptor beta chain is given with its context. From the 5' RACE reads, TCRdb called clonotypes with MiXCR, one entry per CDR3 protein. The data contain under 500,000 distinct CDR3 sequences, roughly an eighth of them singletons. The data are from a study of identical twins. This CDR3 has 15 residues. Germline CDR1 is MGHDK and CDR2 is SYGVNS. V was shortened by 2 bases and J by 1 base, with 8 bases between the two germline ends. These sequences were also reported in another study, on yellow fever vaccine responses in identical twins.

What was sequenced was CD4+ T cells sorted from blood. The chain recombines TRBV25-1 with TRBJ2-2; D gene ambiguous. The receptor comes from a woman between 18 and 30 years old in good health. This CDR3 is CASSEPTGNTGELFF. In nucleotides, the CDR3 is TGTGCCAGCAGTGAACCGACGGGGAACACCGGGGAGCTGTTTTTT.